The 9 T cell receptor beta chains below were found in one sample sequenced in a study of cytomegalovirus exposure and HLA in healthy donors. Some clones are missing from TCRdb's copy, which holds only in-frame ones; the method was immunoSEQ multiplex PCR. The sample comprises about 160,000 clones, about four fifths of which are singletons, and more than 8.5% rests with the top ten. The sample taken for sequencing was PBMCs. These receptor sequences come from a man younger than 40 in good health and CMV-seropositive.

The sample holds one count of this clone. The chain carries TRBV9 and TRBJ1-6; D remains unclear. There are 14 residues in the CDR3. V lost 3 bases and J lost 8, with 12 bases in between. CDR1 is SGDLS and CDR2 is YYNGEE in the germline V gene. As DNA, the CDR3 is TGTGCCAGCAGCGCAAGACTAAAGGATTCACCCCTCCACTTT. Translating it yields CASSARLKDSPLHF.

This clone was seen a few times. The CDR3, as DNA: TGTGCCAGCAGTTTAATGGGTGTCGGACAGGAGACTGAAGCTTTCTTT. Translation: CASSLMGVGQETEAFF. The rearrangement uses TRBV28 and TRBJ1-1; 7 positions match TRBD1. Germline-derived CDR1 and CDR2 are MDHEN and SYDVKM. This CDR3 has 16 residues. The V gene end was trimmed by 2 bases and the J gene end by 5 bases; junction bases not matched to a gene: 11.

V is TRBV6-5 and J is TRBJ1-5; no clear D gene. The CDR3 spans 15 residues. The ends were cut back, 0 bases at V and 1 base at J, with 7 bases in the middle. Germline CDR1 reads MNHEY; CDR2 reads SVGAGI. The CDR3 spells CASSYSTGSNQPQHF. Written as DNA, the CDR3 is TGTGCCAGCAGTTACTCGACTGGGAGCAATCAGCCCCAGCATTTT.

This clone was detected a few times. The chain uses TRBV27 and TRBJ1-5, with a possible D match to TRBD1 (5 bases). The V and J ends lost 0 bases and 2 bases respectively, with 11 bases between them. CDR1 is MNHEY, CDR2 SMNVEV, per germline (reference sequence). CDR3 length: 16 residues. The CDR3 DNA sequence: TGTGCCAGCAGTTTATCGACCGGGGGAGGCAATCAGCCCCAGCATTTT. Its protein product is CASSLSTGGGNQPQHF.

The CDR3 sequence is CASSVAVSHNEQFF. CDR3 sequence (DNA): TGTGCCAGCAGCGTAGCAGTTTCGCACAATGAGCAGTTCTTC. This sequence joins TRBV9 and TRBJ2-1; D remains ambiguous. V lost 0 bases, J lost 5 bases, and 9 bases lay in between. The CDR3 spans 14 residues. Per germline, CDR1 SGDLS and CDR2 YYNGEE.

The chain combines TRBV30 with TRBJ2-7, with 9 positions matching TRBD1. Per the germline V gene, CDR1 is GTSNPN and CDR2 is SVGIG (reference sequence). With V trimmed by 8 bases and J by 5 bases, 13 bases remained unmatched. The CDR3 is 14 residues long. In DNA form, the CDR3 reads TGTGCCAGCAGCAGGGGGACAGGGACGGACGAGCAGTACTTC. Translating it yields CASSRGTGTDEQYF.

The J gene is TRBJ2-5, the V gene TRBV9; TRBD2 matches 7 bases. Germline loops: CDR1 SGDLS, CDR2 YYNGEE. CDR3 length: 15 amino acids. With 3 bases clipped from V and 2 bases from J, the junction kept 7 bases outside the gene matches. Here the CDR3 reads CASSDSAGPQETQYF. The CDR3 bases are TGTGCCAGCAGCGATTCAGCGGGGCCACAAGAGACCCAGTACTTC.

The CDR3 region has the DNA TGTGCCAGCAGTTCTTGGACAGGGCCCGGTGAAAAACTGTTTTTT. Encoded protein: CASSSWTGPGEKLFF. The chain recombines TRBV28 with TRBJ1-4, with 8 bases identical to TRBD1. J gave up 7 bases and V 4 bases, and 8 bases lay outside the gene matches. Germline-derived CDR1 and CDR2 are MDHEN and SYDVKM. This CDR3 has 15 amino acids.

The chain links TRBV28 to TRBJ1-4, with D unresolved. V was cut by 5 bases and J by 7 bases, with 14 bases left in between. The CDR3 is made up of 14 amino acids. CDR1 MDHEN and CDR2 SYDVKM come from the germline V gene. The CDR3 DNA is TGTGCCAGCAGTACGGGTCCGGAGGGTGAAAAACTGTTTTTT. It yields the protein CASSTGPEGEKLFF.